A single sample is the source of the 6 T cell receptor beta chains below, sequenced in a study of CD8 T cells in ankylosing spondylitis. Which antigens these TCRs recognize remains unknown. The study's findings and limits: There was a TCR beta motif, made of several highly homologous variants, that appeared characteristic of ankylosing spondylitis blood.

Each CDR3 protein gets one entry after TCRdb re-called the 5' RACE reads with MiXCR. Of roughly 300,000 distinct CDR3 sequences in the sample, less than 10% were seen once. Sequenced: blood, either unsorted or a sorted T cell fraction (not recorded which). The receptors originated from a male donor with ankylosing spondylitis.

The chain has TRBV5-5 and TRBJ2-2; TRBD2 might be the D (6 bases). Per the germline V gene, CDR1 is SGHKS and CDR2 is YYEKEE (reference sequence). The V end lost 4 bases, the J end lost 6 bases, and 13 bases lay between the germline ends. There are 14 residues in the CDR3. CDR3 nucleotide sequence: TGTGCCAGCAGCCCGAGACTAGTCGCCGGGGAGCTGTTTTTT. Protein: CASSPRLVAGELFF.

The V call is TRBV27, the J call TRBJ2-2; TRBD1 aligns across 9 bases. Trimming took 6 bases from V and 7 from J; bases not matched to a gene: 9. Per germline, CDR1 MNHEY and CDR2 SMNVEV (reference sequence). CDR3 size: 15 residues. CDR3 region: CASRAGTGTGGELFF. The CDR3 DNA sequence: TGTGCCAGCAGGGCCGGGACAGGGACCGGCGGGGAGCTGTTTTTT.

This clonotype was recorded a few times. The chain links TRBV5-1 to TRBJ2-2; D is possibly TRBD2 (5 bases). The V gene's germline CDR1 is SGHRS and CDR2 YFSETQ. V dropped 2 bases and J dropped 0 bases, with 8 bases sitting between them. The CDR3 runs to 15 residues. As DNA, the CDR3 is TGCGCCAGCAGCTTTACTAGTTCGAACACCGGGGAGCTGTTTTTT. Translated: CASSFTSSNTGELFF. Drawing the rest from reference TRBV5-1 and TRBJ2-2, the complete variable domain is KAGVTQTPRYLIKTRGQQVTLSCSPISGHRSVSWYQQTPGQGLQFLFEYFSETQRNKGNFPGRFSGRQFSNSRSEMNVSTLELGDSALYLCASSFTSSNTGELFFGEGSRLTVL.

The chain has TRBV5-1 and TRBJ1-6; 8 nucleotides match TRBD1. The CDR3 is made up of 14 amino acids. Trimming at V came to 3 bases and at J to 7 bases, leaving 3 bases not matched to a gene. The V gene's germline CDR1 is SGHRS and CDR2 YFSETQ. Here the CDR3 reads CASSSGQENSPLHF. The CDR3 bases are TGCGCCAGCAGCTCGGGACAGGAAAATTCACCCCTCCACTTT.

This clonotype has a handful of counts. The CDR3 DNA follows: TGTGCCAGCAGTTACCCTGAGGGGGAAACAGCTTTCTTT. Translating it yields CASSYPEGETAFF. J is TRBJ1-1 and V is TRBV6-6; D perhaps matches TRBD1 (6 bases). In germline, CDR1 is MNHNY, CDR2 SVGAGI (reference sequence). V was pared by 2 bases and J by 10 bases, with 14 bases between. There are 13 residues in the CDR3.

This clonotype was seen a few times. The chain employs TRBV19 and TRBJ2-1; TRBD2 matches 11 bases. CDR1 is LNHDA, CDR2 SQIVND, per germline (reference sequence). The CDR3 contains 13 residues. J gave up 8 bases and V 3 bases, and 0 bases lay outside the gene matches. CDR3 in amino acids: CASSMGLADEQFF. CDR3 DNA: TGTGCCAGTAGTATGGGACTAGCGGATGAGCAGTTCTTC.